A single T cell receptor beta chain is shown here with its context. Its matching antigen is unknown. The germline V gene encodes CDR1 SGHRS and CDR2 YFSETQ. There are 14 residues in the CDR3. Trimming cost V 2 bases and J 0 bases, with 8 bases left between them. The source of the sample is a study of beta chain features in type 1 diabetes. Across the whole study: Investigators examined 107,917,701 sorted cells across all samples.

What was sequenced were expressed TCRB transcripts, since all of the isolated RNA had been reverse transcribed. Produced via immunoSEQ multiplex PCR; TCRdb's table is partial and in-frame only. This table has fewer than 350,000 clones, roughly 15% appearing once. Notes on the study in general: Here, the possible influence of HLA type (on TCRB rearrangement) remained unresolved. With patients and controls alike, PCR might favor shorter templates to an equal degree. When Type 1 diabetes patients were examined, their TCRB CDR3s proved moderately but significantly shorter in all four CD4+ subsets.

Blood was drawn once from each donor into heparinised tubes. The draws averaged roughly 120 mL. This TCR was recovered from a man aged 18 to 29 with type 1 diabetes. The chain combines TRBV5-1 with TRBJ2-5; weak D call: TRBD1 (5 bases). Sequences were obtained from naive CD4+ T cells from blood. DNA of the CDR3: TGCGCCAGCAGCTTTGGGGCGTACCAAGAGACCCAGTACTTC. As protein: CASSFGAYQETQYF.